This note documents a single T cell receptor beta chain sequence. How the authors handled the data: Nucleated cell counts were estimated from reference gene primer amplification. Generated by immunoSEQ multiplex PCR, the TCRdb table keeps only in-frame clones and is missing some. D and trimming were read from the DNA, whereas the V and J calls and clone size are those reported in that table. This table holds around 300,000 clones, approximately 86% found once. This specimen belongs to a study of blood T cell repertoires in COVID-19. Study overall: From the United States, Italy and Spain came samples of acute and convalescent COVID-19. Nucleic acid was either cDNA or gDNA, and it came from T cells, B-cell-depleted T cells, or PBMCs.

The CDR3 contains 17 residues. The germline gives CDR1 MGHRA, CDR2 YSYEKL. Deletions cut 2 bases from V and 7 bases from J, with 21 bases between. The receptor was derived from a woman aged 25 to 45 who had recovered from COVID-19. The sample comprised peripheral blood. The chain combines TRBV4-1 with TRBJ2-1, with D possibly being TRBD2 (6 bases). The CDR3 is CASSQPSGLYGVNEQFF. The CDR3 coding sequence is TGCGCCAGCAGCCAACCATCGGGACTTTACGGGGTAAATGAGCAGTTCTTC.